These 24 T cell receptor beta chains share one sample of origin, sequenced in a study of blood T cell repertoires in COVID-19. Clones were read by immunoSEQ multiplex PCR, and TCRdb kept only the in-frame ones, dropping some. The table shows about 160,000 clones, with approximately 84% occurring only once. Sequenced sample: peripheral blood. The receptors come from a man between 65 and 80 years old with acute or convalescent COVID-19.

The chain couples TRBV12-5 to TRBJ2-3, with a possible D match to TRBD1 (6 bases). In germline, CDR1 is LGHNT, CDR2 FRNRAP. The CDR3 sequence is 14 residues long. Trimming shortened V by 5 bases and J by 4 bases, and 13 bases separated the two germline ends. CDR3 region: CASGNTGSPDTQYF. For the CDR3, the DNA is TGTGCTAGTGGTAATACAGGGTCGCCAGATACGCAGTATTTT.

This chain joins TRBV9 and TRBJ2-2; the D gene is possibly TRBD1 (6 bases). Per the germline V gene, CDR1 is SGDLS and CDR2 is YYNGEE. With 4 bases removed from V and 4 bases from J, the gap between germline ends came to 14 bases. The CDR3 has 15 residues. The CDR3 spells CASSPTRQATGELFF. CDR3 DNA sequence: TGTGCCAGCAGCCCGACCCGACAGGCCACCGGGGAGCTGTTTTTT.

This clone has a handful of counts. This rearrangement joins TRBV28 to TRBJ1-3, with D uncertain. The CDR3 spans 13 residues. CDR1 and CDR2 from the germline V gene are MDHEN and SYDVKM. Trimming cost V 6 bases and J 8 bases, with 14 bases left between them. The CDR3 nucleotides read TGTGCCAGCAGGATCGCGGGCCATGACACCATATATTTT. Translation gives CASRIAGHDTIYF.

The chain couples TRBV7-3 to TRBJ2-7; the match to TRBD1 covers 7 bases. This CDR3 has 17 amino acids. Per the germline V gene, CDR1 is SGHTA and CDR2 is FQGTGA. Trimming cost V 2 bases and J 7 bases; bases outside gene matches: 17. The CDR3 reads CASSLSSLDRRNREQYF. CDR3 sequence (DNA): TGTGCCAGCAGCTTATCTTCACTGGACAGGCGAAACAGGGAGCAGTACTTC.

The rearrangement uses TRBV6-5 and TRBJ2-3; 14 nucleotides align to TRBD2. There are 15 residues in the CDR3. The V segment lost 6 bases and the J segment 3 bases; nucleotides outside the gene matches: 2. The germline CDR1 and CDR2 sequences are MNHEY and SVGAGI. The CDR3 loop reads CASRGTSGRTDTQYF. CDR3 nucleotides: TGTGCCAGCAGGGGGACTAGCGGGAGAACAGATACGCAGTATTTT.

This rearrangement joins TRBV23-1 to TRBJ1-4, with 7 bases lining up with TRBD1. TRBV23-1 is placed among ORFs of uncertain function. This CDR3 is 17 amino acids long. With 9 bases clipped from V and 0 bases from J, the junction kept 13 bases outside the gene matches. The CDR3, as DNA: TGCGCCAGACCAAAAGGGACAGAAGAAGCAACTAATGAAAAACTGTTTTTT. Translating it yields CARPKGTEEATNEKLFF.

The chain carries TRBV5-1 and TRBJ2-3; 7 bases align to TRBD2. The CDR3 spans 16 residues. V lost 0 bases to trimming and J lost 3 bases; unmatched junction nucleotides: 7. Germline-derived CDR1 and CDR2 are SGHRS and YFSETQ. The CDR3 DNA reads TGCGCCAGCAGCTTGGGGGCCTCTAGCGGTACAGATACGCAGTATTTT. This encodes CASSLGASSGTDTQYF.

Notes on this clone: This sample includes further DNA sequences coding for the same CDR3. The chain is built from TRBV7-3 and TRBJ1-1; no firm D call. CDR3 length equals 13 residues. CDR1 is SGHTA and CDR2 is FQGTGA in the germline V gene. V was pared by 1 base and J by 2 bases, with 5 bases between. The CDR3 loop reads CASSLSLNTEAFF. The CDR3 nucleotides are TGTGCCAGCAGCTTAAGTCTTAACACTGAAGCTTTCTTT.

This chain joins TRBV28 and TRBJ1-2; 8 bases align to TRBD1. CDR3 size: 15 residues. Looked up from germline, CDR1 is MDHEN and CDR2 is SYDVKM. V gave up 3 bases and J gave up 8 bases; unmatched junction bases: 11. CDR3 DNA sequence: TGTGCCAGCAGTTTTGGGACAGGCCAAAGTGGCGGCTACACCTTC. Translating it yields CASSFGTGQSGGYTF.

This chain uses TRBV2 with TRBJ2-7, with a weak D call TRBD1 (5 bases). This CDR3 is 14 amino acids long. V was pared by 2 bases and J by 3 bases, with 11 bases between. Germline V gene sequence: CDR1 SNHLY, CDR2 FYNNEI. This CDR3 reads CASSETGIIYEQYF. The CDR3 DNA follows: TGTGCCAGCAGTGAAACAGGAATAATCTACGAGCAGTACTTC.

The CDR3 sequence is CASSDWTGGTGELFF. DNA for the CDR3: TGTGCCAGCAGCGACTGGACAGGGGGGACCGGGGAGCTGTTTTTT. This chain uses TRBV9 with TRBJ2-2; 10 nucleotides agree with TRBD1. The CDR3 has 15 amino acids. J gave up 5 bases and V 3 bases, and 4 bases lay outside the gene matches. CDR1 and CDR2 from the germline V gene are SGDLS and YYNGEE.

The J gene is TRBJ1-5, the V gene TRBV19; D might be TRBD1 (6 bases). V dropped 3 bases and J dropped 0 bases, with 12 bases sitting between them. The CDR3 is made up of 16 amino acids. CDR1 is LNHDA and CDR2 is SQIVND in the germline V gene (reference sequence). CDR3 nucleotides: TGTGCCAGTAGTATTGGGGGCGCCGCTAGCAATCAGCCCCAGCATTTT. Translating it yields CASSIGGAASNQPQHF.

The DNA for the CDR3 is TGTGCCAGCGCCCGACAGGGGAATTCACCCCTCCACTTT. Amino acids: CASARQGNSPLHF. The V call is TRBV6-5, the J call TRBJ1-6, with 8 bases identical to TRBD1. V gave up 8 bases and J gave up 7 bases; unmatched junction bases: 4. The CDR3 spans 13 residues. The germline gives CDR1 MNHEY, CDR2 SVGAGI.

The gene calls are TRBV19 and TRBJ1-4, with D tentatively TRBD1 (6 bases). V gave up 6 bases and J gave up 0 bases, with 14 bases separating them. Germline CDR1 and CDR2: LNHDA and SQIVND (reference sequence). The CDR3 has 16 residues. For the CDR3, the DNA is TGTGCCAGTAGGCGGACAGCCGATGCAACTAATGAAAAACTGTTTTTT. Its translation is CASRRTADATNEKLFF.

V is TRBV5-1 and J is TRBJ2-1; the match to TRBD2 covers 13 bases. CDR3 length: 15 residues. With 3 bases clipped from V and 4 bases from J, the junction kept 1 base outside the gene matches. Germline assignment: CDR1 SGHRS and CDR2 YFSETQ. The CDR3, as DNA: TGCGCCAGCAGCTCGGGACTAGCGGGATACAATGAGCAGTTCTTC. It translates to CASSSGLAGYNEQFF.

V is TRBV6-5 and J is TRBJ2-2, with TRBD2 as a possible D gene (6 bases). CDR1 MNHEY and CDR2 SVGAGI come from the germline V gene. Trimming removed 6 bases from V and 6 bases from J, with 17 bases in between. This CDR3 comprises 15 residues. CDR3 residues: CASRELPGRPGELFF. CDR3 nucleotide sequence: TGTGCCAGCAGGGAGCTGCCAGGGAGGCCCGGGGAGCTGTTTTTT.

The rearrangement joins TRBV23-1 to TRBJ1-1; D is possibly TRBD1 (6 bases). TRBV23-1 is an open reading frame whose function is uncertain. The CDR3 loop spans 16 amino acids. Trimming pared 0 bases from V and 5 bases from J, leaving 16 bases between. CDR3 coding DNA: TGCGCCAGCAGTCAATCGAGGGGGGGGCGGAGGACTGAAGCTTTCTTT. Encoded protein: CASSQSRGGRRTEAFF.

This chain uses TRBV2 with TRBJ1-2; TRBD1 might be the D (5 bases). Germline V CDR1 and CDR2: SNHLY, FYNNEI. V lost 6 bases and J 7 bases, leaving 18 bases between the germline ends. The CDR3 is made up of 14 amino acids. CDR3 protein: CASRTVPGASGYTF. The CDR3 coding sequence is TGTGCCAGCAGAACAGTCCCTGGGGCGTCTGGCTACACCTTC. Full variable domain (outside the CDR3, taken from reference TRBV2 and TRBJ1-2): EPEVTQTPSHQVTQMGQEVILRCVPISNHLYFYWYRQILGQKVEFLVSFYNNEISEKSEIFDDQFSVERPDGSNFTLKIRSTKLEDSAMYFCASRTVPGASGYTFGSGTRLTVV.

This clone has more than one count but fewer than ten. The J gene is TRBJ2-1, the V gene TRBV6-5; TRBD1 is a possible D gene (6 bases). The germline gives CDR1 MNHEY, CDR2 SVGAGI. The V end lost 8 bases, the J end lost 10 bases, and 15 bases lay between the germline ends. This CDR3 has 12 residues. CDR3 loop: CASGPARGEQFF. The CDR3 nucleotides are TGTGCCAGCGGCCCTGCTAGGGGGGAGCAGTTCTTC.

This chain joins TRBV3-1 (or the pseudogene TRBV3-2) and TRBJ2-1; unclear D gene. Deletions cut 3 bases from V and 5 bases from J, with 14 bases between. In germline, CDR1 is LGHDT, CDR2 YNNKEL (reference sequence). This CDR3 region has 15 residues. The CDR3 DNA reads TGTGCCAGCAGCCAGTTTAGTGTTGCGAACAATGAGCAGTTCTTC. Protein product: CASSQFSVANNEQFF.

The chain combines TRBV29-1 with TRBJ2-3; D may be TRBD2 (6 bases). The CDR3 has 15 residues. V gave up 6 bases and J gave up 2 bases, with 18 bases separating them. Germline lookup yields CDR1 SQVTM and CDR2 ANQGSEA. CDR3 bases: TGCAGCGTCCGTTCTAGCGTTTGGTCCACAGATACGCAGTATTTT. Translating gives CSVRSSVWSTDTQYF.

This chain links TRBV9 with TRBJ2-3; 8 nucleotides match TRBD2. V lost 2 bases, J lost 6 bases, and 5 bases stayed unmatched. The CDR3 has 14 amino acids. CDR1 is SGDLS and CDR2 is YYNGEE in the germline V gene. The CDR3 reads CASSVTSAADTQYF. The DNA for the CDR3 is TGTGCCAGCAGCGTGACTAGCGCCGCCGATACGCAGTATTTT. Supplemented by reference TRBV9 and TRBJ2-3, the full variable domain reads DSGVTQTPKHLITATGQRVTLRCSPRSGDLSVYWYQQSLDQGLQFLIQYYNGEERAKGNILERFSAQQFPDLHSELNLSSLELGDSALYFCASSVTSAADTQYFGPGTRLTVL.

The CDR3 region is CASSYGIFRLNTEAFF. The CDR3 nucleotides read TGTGCCAGCAGTTACGGCATTTTCAGGTTGAACACTGAAGCTTTCTTT. The V call is TRBV6-5, the J call TRBJ1-1; D ambiguous. V was shortened by 2 bases and J by 0 bases, with 13 bases between the two germline ends. The CDR3 has 16 amino acids. Germline V gene sequence: CDR1 MNHEY, CDR2 SVGAGI.

The V call is TRBV2, the J call TRBJ2-7; 8 bases match TRBD2. CDR1 and CDR2 (germline): SNHLY, FYNNEI. The CDR3 runs 15 residues. J was trimmed by 0 bases and V by 7 bases; bases with no gene match: 8. The CDR3 nucleotides read TGTGCCAGCATACCCCTCGGGAGGGGCTCCTACGAGCAGTACTTC. Translated, it gives CASIPLGRGSYEQYF.